This passage covers 8 T cell receptor beta chains from one sample sequenced in a study of T-cell memory formation after mild COVID-19 (dated by TCRdb to the early 2020s). The method was 5' RACE. For sequencing, an Illumina NovaSeq 6000 was employed. The public reads were run again by TCRdb, first through fastp at Q25 and then through MiXCR, and only productive beta chains were kept. Each record represents a unique CDR3 protein, reported with the most common genes and DNA among its rows. For this sample the table gives around 110,000 distinct CDR3 sequences, of which around 15% were detected only once. The biggest ten clones account for 25% to 30% of the sample. Sample: PBMCs or a T cell subset sorted from them (not recorded which). These receptors were collected from an adult woman who had mild COVID-19 (a few samples of this study predate the infection). The sample titles of this study are shuffled in the database, so cell type and time point are left out; the donor was told from shared clones.

A few counts support this clonotype. DNA for the CDR3: TGTGCCAGCAGCTTCGCATTGGGCCGTGAGCAGTTCTTC. Amino acids: CASSFALGREQFF. This rearrangement joins TRBV7-9 to TRBJ2-1; D gene ambiguous. The CDR3 length is 13 residues. In germline, CDR1 is SEHNR, CDR2 FQNEAQ (reference sequence). The V end was cut by 3 bases, the J end by 9 bases, with 12 bases between.

This clonotype has just a few counts. CDR3 sequence reads: CASSQDIMGGRASTEAFF. The CDR3 DNA reads TGTGCCAGCAGCCAAGATATTATGGGAGGGAGAGCAAGCACTGAAGCTTTCTTT. This chain uses TRBV4-2 with TRBJ1-1; unclear D gene. Germline V gene data show CDR1 as LGHNA and CDR2 as YNFKEQ. The CDR3 totals 18 residues. V lost 0 bases and J 4 bases, leaving 21 bases between the germline ends.

In DNA form, the CDR3 reads TGTGCCAGCAGCTACTGGGACAGCGACTACGAGCAGTACTTC. It translates to CASSYWDSDYEQYF. The chain combines TRBV7-6 with TRBJ2-7, with 7 bases fitting TRBD1. Germline lookup yields CDR1 SGHVS and CDR2 FNYEAQ. CDR3 size: 14 residues. V gave up 4 bases and J gave up 3 bases; unmatched junction bases: 6.

This clonotype was counted a few times. CDR3 amino acids: CASSPTTRGNEQFF. The CDR3 DNA reads TGTGCCAGCAGCCCCACGACAAGGGGCAATGAGCAGTTCTTC. J is TRBJ2-1 and V is TRBV7-9, with D maybe TRBD1 (5 bases). The CDR3 covers 14 residues. Germline-derived CDR1 and CDR2 are SEHNR and FQNEAQ (reference sequence). V was trimmed by 5 bases and J by 6 bases, leaving 14 bases between them.

This clonotype was counted only a few times. This rearrangement joins TRBV30 to TRBJ1-2; TRBD1 is a possible D gene (5 bases). V was cut by 3 bases and J by 4 bases, with 18 bases left in between. CDR3 length: 15 amino acids. Germline V gives CDR1 GTSNPN, CDR2 SVGIG (reference sequence). Written as DNA, the CDR3 is TGTGCCTGGAGCCACAGGACGAGGGGCGGCTATGGCTACACCTTC. Protein: CAWSHRTRGGYGYTF.

This clonotype was picked up many times. The chain combines TRBV10-3 with TRBJ2-2; perhaps TRBD2 as D (5 bases). The V gene's germline CDR1 is ENHRY and CDR2 SYGVKD. Trimming pared 3 bases from V and 1 base from J, leaving 15 bases between. The CDR3 sequence is 17 residues long. CDR3 in amino acids: CAISESELGLNTGELFF. The DNA of the CDR3 is TGTGCCATCAGTGAATCAGAACTAGGGCTGAACACCGGGGAGCTGTTTTTT.

The V and J genes are TRBV5-1 and TRBJ2-2; D call uncertain. Germline V gene sequence: CDR1 SGHRS, CDR2 YFSETQ. V was clipped by 1 base and J by 6 bases, with 4 bases between them. The CDR3 is 12 residues long. As DNA, the CDR3 is TGCGCCAGCAGCTTGATGTCCGGGGAGCTGTTTTTT. Encoded protein: CASSLMSGELFF. Full variable domain (missing parts from reference TRBV5-1 and TRBJ2-2): KAGVTQTPRYLIKTRGQQVTLSCSPISGHRSVSWYQQTPGQGLQFLFEYFSETQRNKGNFPGRFSGRQFSNSRSEMNVSTLELGDSALYLCASSLMSGELFFGEGSRLTVL.

This clonotype was observed a few times. The chain recombines TRBV7-2 with TRBJ1-1; D gene uncertain. This CDR3 spans 13 amino acids. The V and J ends lost 4 bases and 6 bases respectively, with 12 bases between them. Germline V gene lookup returns CDR1 SGHTA and CDR2 FQGNSA. CDR3 sequence: CASSWVSQAEAFF. CDR3 coding DNA: TGTGCCAGCAGCTGGGTCTCCCAAGCTGAAGCTTTCTTT.